The clone carrying this T cell receptor (beta chain) was recorded many times. Its antigen is not known. The V gene lost 4 bases and the J gene lost 0 bases, with 9 bases spanning the gap. The germline V gene encodes CDR1 MNHEY and CDR2 SMNVEV (reference sequence). This CDR3 is 15 amino acids long. TCRbeta library preparation incorporated unique molecular identifiers. TCRdb ran MiXCR on the PCR reads and lists one entry per CDR3 protein. The sample has 250,000 to 300,000 distinct CDR3 sequences, 9.5% to 13% seen once; the top ten hold over 6%. This sample is part of a study of T-cell reconstitution after alpha-beta-depleted transplantation in children. Study-wide findings and caveats: Some patients showed high day-60 TCRbeta diversity, which derived from surviving recipient T cells and thymic progenitors. Once a year had passed after transplant, T-cell counts and diversity came mostly from newly produced T cells. Several hundred graft clones that had expanded were reportedly the source of alpha-beta T cells about two months after transplant.

The chain carries TRBV27 and TRBJ2-2; D unresolved. The sequenced sample was PBMCs, obtained before TCRalphabeta/CD19-depleted stem cell transplant. This TCR came from a boy under two years old with acute myeloid leukemia, due to receive a stem cell transplant. This CDR3 is CASSSVMANTGELFF. DNA of the CDR3: TGTGCCAGCAGTTCCGTGATGGCGAACACCGGGGAGCTGTTTTTT.